A single sample is the source of the 16 T cell receptor beta chains below, sequenced in a study of T-cell memory formation after mild COVID-19. TCRdb analysed the 5' RACE reads with MiXCR anew, one entry per CDR3 protein. This table holds fewer than 350,000 distinct CDR3 sequences, 15% to 20% found once. Material: PBMCs or a T cell subset sorted from them (not recorded which). The receptors come from a man younger than 35 who had mild COVID-19 (a few samples of this study predate the infection). Cell type and time point are not known.

The chain carries TRBV3-1 and TRBJ2-1, with TRBD2 identical over 7 bases. CDR3 length: 15 amino acids. CDR1 and CDR2 (germline): LGHDT, YNNKEL (reference sequence). Unmatched junction bases numbered 15, after V lost 0 bases and J lost 16 bases. The CDR3 nucleotides read TGTGCCAGCAGCCAAGATCCGACCGAAGGGAGGGTGGTATTCTTC. Translated, it gives CASSQDPTEGRVVFF.

This chain uses TRBV6-5 with TRBJ2-1, with D perhaps being TRBD1 or TRBD2 (6 bases each). Looked up from germline, CDR1 is MNHEY and CDR2 is SVGAGI. The CDR3 is 15 residues long. V gave up 7 bases and J gave up 2 bases, with 15 bases separating them. CDR3 nucleotides: TGTGCCAGCAACGCTAGGGGGGTTCCCTACAATGAGCAGTTCTTC. This sequence encodes CASNARGVPYNEQFF.

This clonotype has more than one count but fewer than ten. The J gene is TRBJ1-2, the V gene TRBV20-1, with a possible D match to TRBD1 (6 bases). This CDR3 has 15 residues. With 0 bases removed from V and 5 bases from J, the gap between germline ends came to 16 bases. Germline-derived CDR1 and CDR2 are DFQATT and SNEGSKA (reference sequence). The CDR3 reads CSARDGVGQPYGYTF. In nucleotides, the CDR3 is TGCAGTGCTAGAGATGGGGTTGGACAGCCTTATGGCTACACCTTC.

This clonotype was counted many times. V usage is TRBV4-1 and J usage is TRBJ2-5; no reliable D call. From germline, CDR1 is MGHRA and CDR2 YSYEKL. This CDR3 spans 15 amino acids. V shed 2 bases and J shed 2 bases, with 12 bases lying between them. The CDR3 sequence: CASSQRRDRQETQYF. In nucleotides, the CDR3 is TGCGCCAGCAGCCAACGGAGAGACCGTCAAGAGACCCAGTACTTC.

The chain combines TRBV11-2 with TRBJ2-2; 7 bases are a match to TRBD1. Unmatched junction bases numbered 6, after V lost 5 bases and J lost 3 bases. This CDR3 is built from 15 residues. Germline V gives CDR1 SGHAT, CDR2 FQNNGV. CDR3 region: CASSMGQWDTGELFF. The CDR3 region has the DNA TGTGCCAGCAGCATGGGACAGTGGGACACCGGGGAGCTGTTTTTT.

This clonotype was observed at least ten times. The chain recombines TRBV5-1 with TRBJ2-4, with 7 bases matching TRBD2. Per the germline V gene, CDR1 is SGHRS and CDR2 is YFSETQ. The V gene end was trimmed by 4 bases and the J gene end by 8 bases; junction bases not matched to a gene: 9. The CDR3 covers 14 residues. CDR3: CASSGGAGYDIQYF. The CDR3 DNA sequence: TGCGCCAGCAGCGGAGGAGCGGGGTATGACATTCAGTACTTC.

This clonotype has only a few counts. The rearrangement joins TRBV20-1 to TRBJ2-7; D may correspond to TRBD1 or TRBD2 (6 bases each). Germline V lookup: CDR1 DFQATT, CDR2 SNEGSKA (reference sequence). The CDR3 is made up of 19 amino acids. V lost 1 base and J lost 2, with 27 bases in between. The CDR3 DNA sequence: TGCAGTGCTAGAGGGGGCCGAGGGGGGTATGTGACAGGAACCTACGAGCAGTACTTC. This sequence encodes CSARGGRGGYVTGTYEQYF.

The V call is TRBV4-1, the J call TRBJ1-2; D is unclear. Trimming took 4 bases from V and 7 from J, leaving 10 bases between them. This CDR3 is 12 amino acids long. The germline gives CDR1 MGHRA, CDR2 YSYEKL. CDR3: CASSPEVGGYTF. In DNA form, the CDR3 reads TGCGCCAGCAGCCCAGAAGTTGGTGGCTACACCTTC.

The CDR3 DNA sequence: TGTGCTAGTGGTTTGGTTGGGGCGGACCCGAACACTGAAGCTTTCTTT. As protein: CASGLVGADPNTEAFF. The rearrangement uses TRBV12-5 and TRBJ1-1, with D possibly being TRBD1 (5 bases). V was pared by 0 bases and J by 1 base, with 12 bases between. The germline CDR1 and CDR2 sequences are LGHNT and FRNRAP. CDR3 length: 16 residues. The full variable domain, its missing parts supplied by reference TRBV12-5 and TRBJ1-1, is DARVTQTPRHKVTEMGQEVTMRCQPILGHNTVFWYRQTMMQGLELLAYFRNRAPLDDSGMPKDRFSAEMPDATLATLKIQPSEPRDSAVYFCASGLVGADPNTEAFFGQGTRLTVV.

V and J are TRBV5-1 and TRBJ2-3, with 11 bases matching TRBD2. Unmatched junction bases numbered 1, after V lost 0 bases and J lost 1 base. Per the germline V gene, CDR1 is SGHRS and CDR2 is YFSETQ. The CDR3 loop spans 16 amino acids. The CDR3 protein is CASSLELAGGTDTQYF. The DNA for the CDR3 is TGCGCCAGCAGCTTGGAACTAGCGGGGGGCACAGATACGCAGTATTTT.

This chain links TRBV5-1 with TRBJ2-1; 9 bases fit TRBD1. This CDR3 has 15 residues. Looked up from germline, CDR1 is SGHRS and CDR2 is YFSETQ. Unmatched junction bases numbered 2, after V lost 1 base and J lost 3 bases. CDR3 residues: CASSLMGQGYNEQFF. The CDR3 nucleotides read TGCGCCAGCAGCTTGATGGGACAGGGCTACAATGAGCAGTTCTTC.

In its sample, this clonotype was seen a few times. V gene TRBV19 combines with J gene TRBJ2-5, with TRBD2 identical over 11 bases. CDR1 LNHDA and CDR2 SQIVND come from the germline V gene (reference sequence). The CDR3 covers 16 residues. V lost 2 bases and J lost 1; bases outside the gene matches: 3. The CDR3 nucleotides read TGTGCCAGTAGTATAATGGGACTAGCGGCCCAAGAGACCCAGTACTTC. Translated: CASSIMGLAAQETQYF.

The CDR3 loop is CASSSGTYNQPQHF. CDR3 DNA: TGTGCCAGCAGTTCCGGGACATATAATCAGCCCCAGCATTTT. The V and J genes are TRBV6-2 or TRBV6-3 and TRBJ1-5; D may be TRBD1 (6 bases). The CDR3 length is 14 residues. Trimming stripped 4 bases from V and 4 bases from J, with 11 bases between. Germline lookup yields CDR1 MNHEY and CDR2 SVGEGT.

The genes are TRBV29-1 and TRBJ2-5; a weak D match, TRBD2 (6 bases). The CDR3 is 12 amino acids. V was pared by 7 bases and J by 5 bases, with 14 bases between. Germline CDR1 is SQVTM and CDR2 is ANQGSEA. CDR3 sequence: CSAAGTPETQYF. CDR3 nucleotide sequence: TGCAGCGCGGCTGGGACTCCTGAGACCCAGTACTTC.

In DNA form, the CDR3 reads TGTGCCAGCAGCTCGCCCCCAGGAGGGCAAGAGACCCAGTACTTC. Its translation: CASSSPPGGQETQYF. This chain uses TRBV7-9 with TRBJ2-5, with D possibly matching TRBD2 (6 bases). Trimming cost V 4 bases and J 2 bases, with 14 bases left between them. The CDR3 is 15 amino acids. Per the germline V gene, CDR1 is SEHNR and CDR2 is FQNEAQ (reference sequence). Complete variable domain (other parts from reference TRBV7-9 and TRBJ2-5): DTGVSQNPRHKITKRGQNVTFRCDPISEHNRLYWYRQTLGQGPEFLTYFQNEAQLEKSRLLSDRFSAERPKGSFSTLEIQRTEQGDSAMYLCASSSPPGGQETQYFGPGTRLLVL.

V gene TRBV4-3 combines with J gene TRBJ2-3; D call uncertain. CDR1 is LGHNA, CDR2 YSLEER, per germline. V lost 0 bases and J 2 bases, leaving 9 bases between the germline ends. The CDR3 contains 15 residues. CDR3 sequence (DNA): TGCGCCAGCAGCCAAGATCTAGTGAACACAGATACGCAGTATTTT. Its translation: CASSQDLVNTDTQYF.